This is a list of T cell receptor beta chains from one sample in a study of T-cell memory formation after mild COVID-19. Using its own MiXCR run on the 5' RACE reads, TCRdb lists one record per CDR3 protein. The sample includes about 58,000 distinct CDR3 sequences, around 30% of them seen just once. The sequenced material came from PBMCs or a T cell subset sorted from them (not recorded which). These receptors all come from a man aged 18 to 29 who had mild COVID-19 (a few samples of this study predate the infection). Cell type and time point are not known. The CDR3 runs from the conserved cysteine through the conserved F or W. The D gene is left open where the match is weak. The size of a clone is reported for some rows only, either as once, few or many, or as a class for expanded clones.

abundance: many
v_gene: TRBV29-1
d_gene: NA
len: 13
CDR3aa: CSVEFDSNQPQHF

abundance: many
v_gene: TRBV12-3/TRBV12-4
d_gene: NA
len: 13
CDR3aa: CASSLDTRDEQYF

abundance: few
v_gene: TRBV10-3
d_gene: TRBD2
len: 15
CDR3aa: CAISERGGRNDEQFF

abundance: NA
v_gene: TRBV4-3
d_gene: NA
len: 16
CDR3aa: CASSQDSALNRQPQHF

abundance: few
v_gene: TRBV28
d_gene: NA
len: 16
CDR3aa: CASSLYLLGDEVGYTF

abundance: once
v_gene: TRBV4-2
d_gene: NA
len: 13
CDR3aa: CASSEGIFTEAFF

abundance: NA
v_gene: TRBV10-3
d_gene: NA
len: 14
CDR3aa: CAISDWTVNTEAFF

abundance: NA
v_gene: TRBV25-1
d_gene: NA
len: 14
CDR3aa: CASSRGADNQPQHF

abundance: NA
v_gene: TRBV6-5
d_gene: TRBD1
len: 14
CDR3aa: CASSRGQGGAEAFF

abundance: NA
v_gene: TRBV6-5
d_gene: NA
len: 12
CDR3aa: CASSYQGQPQHF

abundance: NA
v_gene: TRBV13
d_gene: TRBD1
len: 16
CDR3aa: CASSFRTGFSNYGYTF

abundance: many
v_gene: TRBV9
d_gene: NA
len: 13
CDR3aa: CASSGQPFETQYF

abundance: NA
v_gene: TRBV27
d_gene: NA
len: 15
CDR3aa: CASSFQRGNQETQYF

abundance: NA
v_gene: TRBV7-6
d_gene: NA
len: 12
CDR3aa: CASSLPDTEAFF

abundance: few
v_gene: TRBV4-1
d_gene: NA
len: 14
CDR3aa: CASSQDEGTPTQYF

abundance: few
v_gene: TRBV5-1
d_gene: NA
len: 16
CDR3aa: CASSLAGTTSWETQYF

abundance: few
v_gene: TRBV27
d_gene: NA
len: 14
CDR3aa: CASSLGAGSYEQYF

abundance: once
v_gene: TRBV27
d_gene: NA
len: 14
CDR3aa: CASSLWESTDTQYF

abundance: NA
v_gene: TRBV12-3/TRBV12-4
d_gene: NA
len: 12
CDR3aa: CASSPGVIEQFF

abundance: many
v_gene: TRBV7-9
d_gene: TRBD2
len: 15
CDR3aa: CASSPTGGAKETQYF

abundance: few
v_gene: TRBV29-1
d_gene: TRBD2
len: 14
CDR3aa: CSVNGLAGGDTQYF

abundance: few
v_gene: TRBV4-3
d_gene: NA
len: 15
CDR3aa: CASSQDRSVSYEQYF

abundance: NA
v_gene: TRBV7-2
d_gene: TRBD2
len: 13
CDR3aa: CASASGGYNEQFF

abundance: NA
v_gene: TRBV27
d_gene: TRBD2
len: 18
CDR3aa: CASSSSGLAGGPRYNQFF

abundance: many
v_gene: TRBV27
d_gene: NA
len: 13
CDR3aa: CASSLGSNQPQHF

abundance: few
v_gene: TRBV7-9
d_gene: NA
len: 15
CDR3aa: CASSLASGTPDGYTF

abundance: few
v_gene: TRBV7-6
d_gene: NA
len: 13
CDR3aa: CASSSSLTDTQYF

abundance: few
v_gene: TRBV6-1
d_gene: NA
len: 15
CDR3aa: CASMETGDNTGELFF

abundance: NA
v_gene: TRBV7-2
d_gene: TRBD2
len: 17
CDR3aa: CASSFLLAGTRADTQYF

abundance: few
v_gene: TRBV2
d_gene: NA
len: 14
CDR3aa: CASSEVQGGETQYF

abundance: NA
v_gene: TRBV4-2
d_gene: NA
len: 14
CDR3aa: CASSQEVPTYEQYF

abundance: many
v_gene: TRBV6-2/TRBV6-3
d_gene: NA
len: 14
CDR3aa: CASSFRTGNTEAFF

abundance: NA
v_gene: TRBV6-2/TRBV6-3
d_gene: NA
len: 13
CDR3aa: CASTPLEQETQYF

abundance: few
v_gene: TRBV12-3/TRBV12-4
d_gene: NA
len: 16
CDR3aa: CASSTGRGGNTGELFF

abundance: few
v_gene: TRBV27
d_gene: NA
len: 14
CDR3aa: CASSLSRRGETQYF

abundance: NA
v_gene: TRBV18
d_gene: TRBD1
len: 15
CDR3aa: CASSPVGQGAGEQYF

abundance: NA
v_gene: TRBV6-1
d_gene: NA
len: 15
CDR3aa: CASRGGPTWSYGYTF

abundance: few
v_gene: TRBV18
d_gene: TRBD2
len: 16
CDR3aa: CASSPTTSANSYEQYF

abundance: NA
v_gene: TRBV20-1
d_gene: NA
len: 14
CDR3aa: CSARDRANTGELFF

abundance: NA
v_gene: TRBV29-1
d_gene: TRBD1
len: 15
CDR3aa: CSDLDRGTLHNEQFF

abundance: NA
v_gene: TRBV11-2
d_gene: NA
len: 14
CDR3aa: CASSLEAGGTEAFF

abundance: few
v_gene: TRBV12-3/TRBV12-4
d_gene: TRBD2
len: 14
CDR3aa: CASSLSGGSDTQYF

abundance: NA
v_gene: TRBV28
d_gene: TRBD2
len: 16
CDR3aa: CASSLYASGGSDEQFF

abundance: NA
v_gene: TRBV2
d_gene: TRBD2
len: 15
CDR3aa: CASSRLAGSGYEQYF

abundance: few
v_gene: TRBV27
d_gene: TRBD2
len: 16
CDR3aa: CASSRHLAGRTDTQYF

abundance: few
v_gene: TRBV7-3
d_gene: TRBD2
len: 15
CDR3aa: CASSLRGGNTDTQYF

abundance: NA
v_gene: TRBV5-1
d_gene: NA
len: 15
CDR3aa: CASRGSRGGLNEQFF

abundance: NA
v_gene: TRBV9
d_gene: NA
len: 13
CDR3aa: CASSVYGSGELFF

abundance: NA
v_gene: TRBV6-5
d_gene: NA
len: 13
CDR3aa: CASSYRDITEAFF

abundance: few
v_gene: TRBV12-3/TRBV12-4
d_gene: NA
len: 14
CDR3aa: CASSPDTAHQPQHF

abundance: few
v_gene: TRBV6-2/TRBV6-3
d_gene: TRBD1
len: 14
CDR3aa: CASSSESWDRSLHF